A single sample is the source of the 28 T cell receptor beta chains below, sequenced in a study of T cell responses to AZD1222 COVID-19 vaccine (dated by TCRdb to the early 2020s). The method behind the library was the immunoSEQ multiplex PCR assay. TCRdb took over this immuneACCESS table, retaining in-frame rearrangements with V and J assigned. Such tables are incomplete; in checked studies, under half of the missing clones stem from an unresolved V gene, and the remainder is unexplained. The sample table holds 65,000 to 95,000 clones, of which 75% to 85% were seen once. The ten largest account for under 25% of the sample. This sample's time point label indicates: baseline before first vaccination. This specimen was peripheral blood, taken on day 0 of AZD1222 vaccination. The receptors come from an adult in good health.

The rearrangement uses TRBV11-2 and TRBJ1-5, with TRBD1 matching 7 bases. Per the germline V gene, CDR1 is SGHAT and CDR2 is FQNNGV. The CDR3 is 15 amino acids. Losses at the gene ends were 5 bases for V and 0 bases for J; bases not matched to a gene: 4. The CDR3 protein is CASSPQGYSNQPQHF. Written as DNA, the CDR3 is TGTGCCAGCAGCCCACAGGGGTATAGCAATCAGCCCCAGCATTTT.

The J gene is TRBJ1-1, the V gene TRBV2; a weak D match, TRBD1 (5 bases). The V end was cut by 6 bases, the J end by 4 bases, with 12 bases between. Germline loops: CDR1 SNHLY, CDR2 FYNNEI. The CDR3 totals 13 residues. CDR3 coding DNA: TGTGCCAGCAGGGGGCACGTGGGCACTGAAGCTTTCTTT. Translation gives CASRGHVGTEAFF.

DNA of the CDR3: TGTGCCAGCAGTACCGGGACCCCCAATGAGCAGTTCTTC. It is translated as CASSTGTPNEQFF. The rearrangement links TRBV12-3 or TRBV12-4 to TRBJ2-1, with D perhaps given as TRBD1 or TRBD2 (5 bases each). CDR3 length equals 13 residues. V lost 5 bases and J lost 6, with 11 bases in between.

The rearrangement joins TRBV30 to TRBJ1-5; unclear D gene. In germline, CDR1 is GTSNPN, CDR2 SVGIG (reference sequence). The CDR3 contains 14 residues. The V gene lost 4 bases and the J gene lost 5 bases, with 15 bases spanning the gap. CDR3 bases: TGTGCCTGGAAAAGGCCTTACACGGATCAGCCCCAGCATTTT. Its translation is CAWKRPYTDQPQHF.

The rearrangement links TRBV4-1 to TRBJ2-7; perhaps D is TRBD1 or TRBD2 (5 bases each). The V and J ends lost 0 bases and 2 bases respectively, with 20 bases between them. CDR1 and CDR2 from the germline V gene are MGHRA and YSYEKL. This CDR3 spans 18 amino acids. In nucleotides, the CDR3 is TGCGCCAGCAGCCAAGATTTAGGAGTCGAGCAGGGAGCCTACGAGCAGTACTTC. As protein: CASSQDLGVEQGAYEQYF.

The genes are TRBV28 and TRBJ2-2, with TRBD1 as a possible D gene (5 bases). Germline CDR1 MDHEN, CDR2 SYDVKM. V lost 7 bases and J 4 bases, leaving 13 bases between the germline ends. The CDR3 length is 14 residues. CDR3 region: CASIPGHSTGELFF. The CDR3, as DNA: TGTGCCAGCATTCCCGGACATAGCACCGGGGAGCTGTTTTTT.

In regard to this clone: This CDR3 is also generated by other DNA sequences in the sample. The chain uses TRBV7-9 and TRBJ1-6; 8 bases align to TRBD1. Germline V CDR1 and CDR2: SEHNR, FQNEAQ (reference sequence). Trimming removed 1 base from V and 4 bases from J; junction bases left unmatched: 3. The length of the CDR3 is 16 residues. The CDR3 is CASSLGQGFYNSPLHF. In DNA, the CDR3 is TGTGCCAGCAGCTTAGGACAGGGGTTTTATAATTCACCCCTCCACTTT.

The genes are TRBV9 and TRBJ2-5, with a tentative D call TRBD1 (6 bases). Trimming stripped 7 bases from V and 5 bases from J, with 9 bases between. Germline V CDR1 and CDR2: SGDLS, YYNGEE. This CDR3 is 11 amino acids long. CDR3 DNA sequence: TGTGCCAGCCAGAGGGGGGAGACCCAGTACTTC. This codes for CASQRGETQYF.

The rearrangement uses TRBV2 and TRBJ1-2, with D uncertain. Germline V gene data show CDR1 as SNHLY and CDR2 as FYNNEI. V was cut by 11 bases and J by 3 bases, with 13 bases left in between. The CDR3 spans 12 residues. The CDR3 is CALRALDYGYTF. The CDR3 DNA sequence: TGTGCCTTGAGGGCCCTAGACTATGGCTACACCTTC.

This chain uses TRBV4-2 with TRBJ1-1; TRBD1 matches at 9 bases. The CDR3 spans 18 residues. Germline CDR1 reads LGHNA; CDR2 reads YNFKEQ. With V trimmed by 3 bases and J by 1 base, 12 bases remained unmatched. The CDR3: CASSHLSGQGSANTEAFF. The CDR3 DNA reads TGTGCCAGCAGCCACCTCTCGGGACAGGGTTCGGCGAACACTGAAGCTTTCTTT.

This chain uses TRBV11-2 with TRBJ2-6; TRBD1 is a possible D gene (7 bases). The CDR3 extends over 18 amino acids. The germline V gene encodes CDR1 SGHAT and CDR2 FQNNGV. Trimming removed 2 bases from V and 2 bases from J, with 16 bases in between. CDR3 DNA: TGTGCCAGCAGCTTACGTTTCAGGGGGGACACTGGGGCCAACGTCCTGACTTTC. Its translation: CASSLRFRGDTGANVLTF. Drawing the rest from reference TRBV11-2 and TRBJ2-6, the complete variable domain is EAGVAQSPRYKIIEKRQSVAFWCNPISGHATLYWYQQILGQGPKLLIQFQNNGVVDDSQLPKDRFSAERLKGVDSTLKIQPAKLEDSAVYLCASSLRFRGDTGANVLTFGAGSRLTVL.

The V call is TRBV5-4, the J call TRBJ1-6; 9 bases are shared with TRBD1. This CDR3 contains 15 residues. Germline V gives CDR1 SGHNT, CDR2 YYREEE (reference sequence). V was clipped by 0 bases and J by 9 bases; unmatched bases: 4. CDR3 DNA: TGTGCCAGCAGCTTGGGGACAGGGGATATTTCACCCCTCCACTTT. It encodes CASSLGTGDISPLHF.

This CDR3 reads CASGSREAFF. The CDR3 region has the DNA TGTGCCAGCGGTAGCAGGGAAGCTTTCTTT. The rearrangement joins TRBV6-5 to TRBJ1-1; D gene ambiguous. The CDR3 has 10 residues. Trimming shortened V by 8 bases and J by 8 bases, and 9 bases separated the two germline ends. Germline CDR1 MNHEY, CDR2 SVGAGI.

The chain joins TRBV4-1 to TRBJ2-7, with 8 positions matching TRBD2. Looked up from germline, CDR1 is MGHRA and CDR2 is YSYEKL. The CDR3 has 13 amino acids. V dropped 4 bases and J dropped 7; count of bases not matched to a gene: 6. CDR3 in DNA: TGCGCCAGCAGCCCCCCTGGCGGGGGGGAGCAGTACTTC. Translation: CASSPPGGGEQYF.

V usage is TRBV19 and J usage is TRBJ2-1, with 10 bases matching TRBD2. The V gene's germline CDR1 is LNHDA and CDR2 SQIVND (reference sequence). The CDR3 runs 15 residues. The V segment lost 9 bases and the J segment 1 base; nucleotides outside the gene matches: 6. CDR3 nucleotide sequence: TGTGCCAGCTCTAGCGGGAGTGGATCCTACAATGAGCAGTTCTTC. Its translation: CASSSGSGSYNEQFF.

This sequence joins TRBV7-2 and TRBJ2-7; maybe TRBD2 (6 bases). The V end was cut by 4 bases, the J end by 6 bases, with 13 bases between. This CDR3 contains 13 residues. The germline CDR1 and CDR2 sequences are SGHTA and FQGNSA. CDR3 sequence: CASSSGTALEQYF. The CDR3 nucleotides are TGTGCCAGCAGCTCCGGGACTGCCCTCGAGCAGTACTTC.

This clone has only one observation. A read error may be the cause here, since a much bigger clone is one base away. As DNA, the CDR3 is TGTGCCTGCCGCGGGGGGGGAGGGGGGAATGAGCAGTTCTTC. This encodes CACRGGGGGNEQFF. The rearrangement uses TRBV7-9 and TRBJ2-1; 9 positions match TRBD2. There are 14 residues in the CDR3. V trimming: 11 bases; J trimming: 7 bases; junction bases outside the gene matches: 12. Per germline, CDR1 SEHNR and CDR2 FQNEAQ (reference sequence).

The gene calls are TRBV18 and TRBJ1-5; D is ambiguous. Per the germline V gene, CDR1 is KGHSH and CDR2 is LQKENI. CDR3 length: 14 residues. V lost 3 bases and J 5 bases, leaving 11 bases between the germline ends. Here the CDR3 reads CASSPGQRDQPQHF. The CDR3 coding sequence is TGTGCCAGCTCACCGGGCCAACGGGATCAGCCCCAGCATTTT.

This clone was detected a few times. The conserved closing phenylalanine or tryptophan is absent in this CDR3, likely reflecting a read error. The DNA is omitted, as the CDR3 cannot be located on it reliably, and the CDR3 follows TCRdb's listing. V usage is TRBV19 and J usage is TRBJ2-7; TRBD2 is taken as the D call from the table, unchecked against the DNA. A total of 14 residues make up the CDR3, ends included. Germline loops: CDR1 LNHDA, CDR2 SQIVND (reference sequence). The chain's CDR3 is CASSKTLFAAGAID.

This sequence joins TRBV10-1 and TRBJ2-1; weak D call: TRBD2 (6 bases). This CDR3 has 12 amino acids. Trimming left V 6 bases short and J 8 bases short, with 11 bases between. Germline V CDR1 and CDR2: WNHNN, SYGVQD (reference sequence). Written as DNA, the CDR3 is TGCGCCAGCAGCCTAGCGAAGGATGAGCAGTTCTTC. Its translation is CASSLAKDEQFF.

The chain carries TRBV4-1 and TRBJ2-2, with D possibly TRBD2 on 5 matching bases. The V and J ends lost 3 bases and 2 bases respectively, with 13 bases between them. Germline-derived CDR1 and CDR2 are MGHRA and YSYEKL. The CDR3 is made up of 16 amino acids. The CDR3: CASSQDGLGNTGELFF. In DNA form, the CDR3 reads TGCGCCAGCAGCCAGGACGGACTGGGTAACACCGGGGAGCTGTTTTTT.

The rearrangement links TRBV15 to TRBJ1-1; D may be TRBD1 (6 bases). The CDR3 consists of 13 residues. Between the trimmed V and J ends, which lost 3 bases and 7 bases, there was a span of 12 bases. CDR1 and CDR2 (germline): LNHNV, YYDKDF (reference sequence). CDR3 loop: CATSSYDRFEAFF. CDR3 nucleotide sequence: TGTGCCACCAGCAGTTATGACAGGTTTGAAGCTTTCTTT. The complete variable domain, with remaining parts taken from reference TRBV15 and TRBJ1-1, reads DAMVIQNPRYQVTQFGKPVTLSCSQTLNHNVMYWYQQKSSQAPKLLFHYYDKDFNNEADTPDNFQSRRPNTSFCFLDIRSPGLGDTAMYLCATSSYDRFEAFFGQGTRLTVV.

The chain joins TRBV11-2 to TRBJ2-5; 8 nucleotides match TRBD1. V trimming: 6 bases; J trimming: 9 bases; junction bases outside the gene matches: 9. Germline V gene sequence: CDR1 SGHAT, CDR2 FQNNGV. This CDR3 spans 13 amino acids. The CDR3: CASRPLTGEAQYF. CDR3 nucleotides: TGTGCCAGCAGGCCGCTGACAGGGGAGGCCCAGTACTTC. Complete variable domain (other parts from reference TRBV11-2 and TRBJ2-5): EAGVAQSPRYKIIEKRQSVAFWCNPISGHATLYWYQQILGQGPKLLIQFQNNGVVDDSQLPKDRFSAERLKGVDSTLKIQPAKLEDSAVYLCASRPLTGEAQYFGPGTRLLVL.

The chain has TRBV7-9 and TRBJ1-1; the D gene is possibly TRBD1 (6 bases). The CDR3 length is 15 residues. Germline V gene sequence: CDR1 SEHNR, CDR2 FQNEAQ (reference sequence). Trimming removed 5 bases at V and 4 bases at J, with 17 bases between. The CDR3 bases are TGTGCCAGCAGCCCGTTAGGGGGGGCGACCACTGAAGCTTTCTTT. This codes for CASSPLGGATTEAFF.

V is TRBV7-9 and J is TRBJ2-5, with TRBD1 identical over 8 bases. The germline V gene has CDR1 SEHNR and CDR2 FQNEAQ (reference sequence). V shed 5 bases, J shed 4 bases, and the junction held 12 bases outside the gene matches. The CDR3 totals 16 residues. This CDR3 is CASSPGDRGSAETQYF. The CDR3 DNA reads as TGTGCCAGCAGCCCCGGAGACAGGGGTTCGGCAGAGACCCAGTACTTC.

This rearrangement joins TRBV28 to TRBJ2-2, with 9 bases fitting TRBD2. Germline trimming cut 5 bases from V and 6 bases from J; bases unmatched to any gene: 7. The CDR3 runs to 15 residues. CDR1 MDHEN and CDR2 SYDVKM come from the germline V gene. As DNA, the CDR3 is TGTGCCAGCAGTGGCGGGGGGGCCTCGGCCGGGGAGCTGTTTTTT. Its protein product is CASSGGGASAGELFF. Together with reference TRBV28 and TRBJ2-2, the CDR3 gives the full variable domain: DVKVTQSSRYLVKRTGEKVFLECVQDMDHENMFWYRQDPGLGLRLIYFSYDVKMKEKGDIPEGYSVSREKKERFSLILESASTNQTSMYLCASSGGGASAGELFFGEGSRLTVL.

This clone was recorded once. CDR3 DNA sequence: TGTGCCAGCAGGGCAGGGGGCGAAAATTCACCCCTCCACTTT. Its protein is CASRAGGENSPLHF. This rearrangement joins TRBV7-2 to TRBJ1-6; 8 bases align to TRBD1. The length of the CDR3 is 14 residues. The V gene's germline CDR1 is SGHTA and CDR2 FQGNSA. V dropped 6 bases and J dropped 7; count of bases not matched to a gene: 5.

V gene TRBV2 combines with J gene TRBJ1-1, with a weak D call TRBD1 (5 bases). Trimming left V 7 bases short and J 0 bases short, with 15 bases between. This CDR3 region has 15 residues. CDR1 and CDR2 (germline): SNHLY, FYNNEI. CDR3 in amino acids: CASNPGLSMNTEAFF. CDR3 DNA sequence: TGTGCCAGCAATCCGGGACTCAGCATGAACACTGAAGCTTTCTTT.